Below are 2 T cell receptor beta chains sequenced from a single sample in a study of cytomegalovirus exposure and HLA in healthy donors. The PCR was carried out with 60 Vbeta primers and 13 Jbeta primers. The assay was immunoSEQ multiplex PCR, and TCRdb's table has in-frame clones only and misses some. The sample lists approximately 170,000 clones, 77% occurring once. Specimen: PBMCs. The origin of the receptors is a woman in her thirties or forties in good health and CMV-seropositive.

The chain links TRBV7-8 to TRBJ2-2; the match to TRBD1 covers 7 bases. Per germline, CDR1 SGHVS and CDR2 FQNEAQ. The CDR3 loop spans 16 amino acids. The V segment lost 5 bases and the J segment 3 bases; nucleotides outside the gene matches: 9. The CDR3 is CASSGDSSFDTGELFF. For the CDR3, the DNA is TGTGCCAGCAGCGGGGACAGCTCTTTTGACACCGGGGAGCTGTTTTTT.

This clone is a singleton in its sample. The V and J genes are TRBV6-1 and TRBJ2-7, with a possible D match to TRBD2 (5 bases). In germline, CDR1 is MNHNS, CDR2 SASEGT. The length of the CDR3 is 13 residues. Trimming left V 8 bases short and J 0 bases short, with 11 bases between. CDR3 region: CASLEGLSYEQYF. For the CDR3, the DNA is TGTGCCAGCCTTGAAGGACTCTCCTACGAGCAGTACTTC.